This T cell receptor beta chain was observed in a study of OX40 agonist ivuxolimab in advanced cancers. Study details: The study enrolled dose-escalation patients with hepatocellular carcinoma, melanoma, renal cell or head and neck cancer. A history of anti-PD-1, anti-PD-L1 or anti-CTLA-4 therapy was acceptable, and around 36% had some.

Data came from immunoSEQ multiplex PCR; TCRdb stores just in-frame clones and leaves some out. The sample shows roughly 59,000 clones, nearly 90% of them seen only once. Germline V gives CDR1 MNHNS, CDR2 SASEGT. Trimming removed 5 bases from V and 6 bases from J; junction bases left unmatched: 8. The CDR3 consists of 14 residues. The J gene is TRBJ2-7, the V gene TRBV6-1, with 9 bases aligning to TRBD2. The TCR sequence derives from an adult with an advanced solid tumor such as melanoma, head and neck, liver or kidney cancer. Sequencing was performed on CD4+ or CD8+ T cells sorted from blood, taken in a trial of the OX40 agonist ivuxolimab. The CDR3: CASSPGTSSREQYF. CDR3 nucleotides: TGTGCCAGCAGTCCCGGGACTAGCAGTCGCGAGCAGTACTTC.